Listed here is a single TCR beta chain. This entry is derived from a study of blood T cell repertoires in COVID-19. Background on the study: COVID-19 samples collected from the United States, Italy and Spain covered acute and convalescent phases. In each case, the material was cDNA or gDNA derived from T cells, B-cell-depleted T cells, or PBMCs.

Enrollment of patients from Seattle took place during active infection, with longitudinal follow-up. V lost 4 bases, J lost 5 bases, and 3 bases lay in between. CDR1 is SGDLS, CDR2 YYNGEE, per germline. CDR3 length: 10 residues. How the authors handled the data: Amplifying reference gene primers gave estimates of nucleated cell counts. Sequencing used immunoSEQ multiplex PCR; TCRdb keeps in-frame clones, though not all of them. The V and J calls and clone size are taken from that table; D and trimming were inferred from the DNA. The table lists about 210,000 clones, about four fifths of them singletons, with roughly 7.6% in the top ten.

The V gene is TRBV9, the J gene TRBJ2-5; D is uncertain. The sequencing input was peripheral blood. This TCR derives from a woman of 80 years or more with COVID-19, enrolled during active disease. For the CDR3, the DNA is TGTGCCAGCAGCACTGAGACCCAGTACTTC. Amino acids: CASSTETQYF.